Listed below are T cell receptor beta chains from one sample, sequenced in a study of Graves' ophthalmopathy and Graves' hyperthyroidism. Using its own MiXCR run on the multiplex PCR reads, TCRdb lists one record per CDR3 protein. Among more than 150,000 distinct CDR3 sequences, approximately 38% were seen once, and the ten largest hold under 7%. What was sequenced was peripheral blood. The origin of the receptors is a woman aged 40 to 50 with Graves' ophthalmopathy. Both conserved end residues are part of each CDR3. D genes are given only for firm matches. A row's size may be missing; if present it is once, few, many or a size class.

j_call | v_call | clone_size | d_call | cdr3_length | cdr3_aa | cdr3_nt
TRBJ1-2 | TRBV7-9 | many | TRBD1 | 14 | CASSRTGDYYGYTF | TGTGCCAGCAGTCGTACAGGGGACTACTATGGCTACACCTTC
TRBJ2-5 | TRBV6-2/TRBV6-3 | NA | TRBD2 | 16 | CASSYSGGRVGETQYF | TGTGCCAGCAGTTACTCAGGCGGGAGGGTCGGAGAGACCCAGTACTTC
TRBJ1-2 | TRBV7-8 | NA | NA | 16 | CASSFSITAEGYGYTF | TGTGCCAGCAGCTTTAGTATTACGGCCGAAGGCTATGGCTACACCTTC
TRBJ1-1 | TRBV6-2/TRBV6-3 | many | TRBD1 | 14 | CASSDGQGNTEAFF | TGTGCCAGCAGTGACGGACAGGGGAACACTGAAGCTTTCTTT
TRBJ2-7 | TRBV7-8 | NA | NA | 12 | CASSILGYEQYF | TGTGCCAGCAGCATACTAGGGTACGAGCAGTACTTC
TRBJ2-7 | TRBV7-8 | NA | TRBD1 | 14 | CASSRGQGAHEQYF | TGTGCCAGCAGCCGGGGACAGGGGGCCCACGAGCAGTACTTC
TRBJ1-1 | TRBV6-5 | NA | NA | 11 | CASSYDGAAFF | TGTGCCAGCAGTTACGACGGCGCAGCTTTCTTT
TRBJ2-7 | TRBV14 | NA | TRBD2 | 17 | CASSQEVLAGEAYEQYF | TGTGCCAGCAGCCAAGAAGTCCTAGCGGGAGAGGCCTACGAGCAGTACTTC
TRBJ1-1 | TRBV12-3/TRBV12-4 | NA | NA | 12 | CASTIHNTEAFF | TGTGCCAGCACCATTCATAACACTGAAGCTTTCTTT
TRBJ1-1 | TRBV13 | NA | NA | 16 | CASSPMPGAGPTEAFF | TGTGCCAGCAGCCCTATGCCCGGGGCAGGGCCCACTGAAGCTTTCTTT
TRBJ1-1 | TRBV19 | NA | NA | 17 | CASSVNQLNGANAEAFF | TGTGCCAGTAGTGTAAACCAATTAAACGGAGCGAACGCTGAAGCTTTCTTT
TRBJ2-7 | TRBV6-2/TRBV6-3 | few | TRBD2 | 14 | CASTSSGPLYEQYF | TGTGCCAGCACATCTAGCGGGCCGCTATACGAGCAGTACTTC
TRBJ2-7 | TRBV5-1 | many | NA | 15 | CASSLEWAASYEQYF | TGCGCCAGCAGCTTGGAGTGGGCCGCCTCCTACGAGCAGTACTTC
TRBJ1-2 | TRBV29-1 | many | NA | 14 | CSVVEGSANYGYTF | TGCAGCGTTGTAGAGGGATCGGCTAACTATGGCTACACCTTC
TRBJ2-2 | TRBV12-3/TRBV12-4 | many | NA | 14 | CASSPNWGTGGLFF | TGTGCCAGCAGTCCCAACTGGGGGACCGGGGGGCTGTTTTTT
TRBJ2-7 | TRBV7-9 | once | NA | 13 | CASSPYRGDEQYF | TGTGCCAGCAGCCCATACAGAGGCGACGAGCAGTACTTC
TRBJ1-3 | TRBV10-3 | many | NA | 12 | CAISDPGGGIYF | TGTGCCATCAGTGACCCGGGAGGCGGCATATATTTT
TRBJ1-2 | TRBV24-1 | NA | NA | 13 | CATSDGTYHGYTF | TGTGCCACCAGTGACGGGACATACCATGGCTACACCTTC
TRBJ1-2 | TRBV7-2 | many | TRBD1 | 15 | CASSPRQGVIYGYTF | TGTGCCAGCAGCCCCAGACAGGGGGTCATCTATGGCTACACCTTC
TRBJ1-1 | TRBV7-6 | NA | TRBD1 | 18 | CASSLDTARGVGGTEAFF | TGTGCCAGCAGCTTAGACACGGCCAGGGGGGTAGGTGGCACTGAAGCTTTCTTT
TRBJ2-2 | TRBV28 | NA | TRBD2 | 16 | CASSPMTSGITGELFF | TGTGCCAGCAGTCCGATGACTAGCGGGATTACCGGGGAGCTGTTTTTT
TRBJ2-5 | TRBV10-3 | many | NA | 14 | CAISERGRQETQYF | TGTGCCATCAGTGAGAGGGGTCGGCAAGAGACCCAGTACTTC
TRBJ2-2 | TRBV3-1 | many | NA | 16 | CASSHPGWSLAGELFF | TGTGCCAGCAGCCACCCAGGGTGGAGTTTAGCCGGGGAGCTGTTTTTT
TRBJ2-5 | TRBV7-2 | many | NA | 14 | CASSSGYSGETQYF | TGTGCCAGCAGCTCAGGCTACAGCGGAGAGACCCAGTACTTC
TRBJ1-3 | TRBV28 | many | NA | 14 | CASTIRAAGNTIYF | TGTGCCAGCACGATTAGGGCTGCCGGAAACACCATATATTTT